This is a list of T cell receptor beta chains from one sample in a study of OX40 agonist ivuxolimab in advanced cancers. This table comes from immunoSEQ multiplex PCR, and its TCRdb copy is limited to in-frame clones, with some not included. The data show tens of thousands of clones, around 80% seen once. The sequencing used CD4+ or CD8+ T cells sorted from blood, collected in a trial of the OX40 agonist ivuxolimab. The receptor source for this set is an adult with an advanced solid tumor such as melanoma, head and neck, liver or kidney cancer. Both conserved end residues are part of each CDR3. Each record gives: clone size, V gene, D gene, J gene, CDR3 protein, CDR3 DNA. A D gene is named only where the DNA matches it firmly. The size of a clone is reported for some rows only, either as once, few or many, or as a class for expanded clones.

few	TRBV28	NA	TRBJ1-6	CASSLNRVYSPLHF	TGTGCCAGCAGTTTGAACAGGGTGTATTCACCCCTCCACTTT
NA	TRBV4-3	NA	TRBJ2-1	CASSQAGDNEQFF	TGCGCCAGCAGCCAAGCCGGGGACAATGAGCAGTTCTTC
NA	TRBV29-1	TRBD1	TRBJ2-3	CSVGGKQGAEDTQYF	TGCAGCGTGGGGGGAAAACAGGGGGCTGAAGATACGCAGTATTTT
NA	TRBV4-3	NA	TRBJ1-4	CASSQDWGSGEKLFF	TGCGCCAGCAGCCAAGATTGGGGCTCAGGTGAAAAACTGTTTTTT
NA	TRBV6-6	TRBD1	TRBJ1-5	CASSSDRQGIQPQHF	TGTGCCAGCAGTTCCGATCGACAGGGGATTCAGCCCCAGCATTTT
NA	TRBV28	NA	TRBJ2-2	CASHLSNTGELFF	TGTGCCAGCCACCTATCGAACACCGGGGAGCTGTTTTTT
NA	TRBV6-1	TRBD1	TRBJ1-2	CASSISRTGSYGYTF	TGTGCCAGCAGCATATCTCGGACAGGCTCATATGGCTACACCTTC
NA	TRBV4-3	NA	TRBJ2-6	CASSQDWTEDKSGANVLTF	TGCGCCAGCAGCCAAGATTGGACAGAAGATAAATCTGGGGCCAACGTCCTGACTTTC
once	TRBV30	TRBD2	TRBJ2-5	CAWSGISGGVKTQYF	TGTGCCTGGAGCGGAATTAGCGGGGGGGTAAAGACCCAGTACTTC
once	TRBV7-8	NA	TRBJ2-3	CASSLAPSDGRDTQYF	TGTGCCAGCAGCTTAGCCCCTAGCGATGGACGGGATACGCAGTATTTT
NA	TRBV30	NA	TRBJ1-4	CAWSVKGARKLFF	TGTGCCTGGAGTGTAAAAGGGGCGCGTAAACTGTTTTTT
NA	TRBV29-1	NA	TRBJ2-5	CTFRLGLTQYF	TGCACCTTCCGGTTGGGGTTAACCCAGTACTTC
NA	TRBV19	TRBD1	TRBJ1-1	CASSISVDRLMNTEAFF	TGTGCCAGTAGTATCTCGGTGGACAGGCTTATGAACACTGAAGCTTTCTTT
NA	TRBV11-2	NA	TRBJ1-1	CASSLDPDMNTEAFF	TGTGCCAGCAGCTTAGATCCGGACATGAACACTGAAGCTTTCTTT
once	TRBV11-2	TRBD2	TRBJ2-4	CASSLWGLAGSKNIQYF	TGTGCCAGCAGCTTATGGGGTCTAGCGGGGTCGAAAAACATTCAGTACTTC
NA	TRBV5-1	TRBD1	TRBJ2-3	CASRARGLTDTQYF	TGCGCCAGCAGGGCCAGGGGGCTCACAGATACGCAGTATTTT
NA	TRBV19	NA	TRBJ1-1	CASRNGRTGAEAFF	TGTGCCAGTAGGAACGGAAGAACGGGCGCTGAAGCTTTCTTT
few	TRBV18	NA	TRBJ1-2	CASSPVDGPYGYTF	TGTGCCAGCTCACCAGTCGACGGACCCTATGGCTACACCTTC
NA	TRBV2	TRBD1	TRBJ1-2	CASSESSQGARSGGYTF	TGTGCCAGCAGTGAATCCTCACAGGGGGCACGGTCTGGTGGCTACACCTTC
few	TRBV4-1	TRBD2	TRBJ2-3	CASSQIAGGRTDTQYF	TGCGCCAGCAGCCAAATAGCGGGGGGACGCACAGATACGCAGTATTTT
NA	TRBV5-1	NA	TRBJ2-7	CASSQNVGLTYEQYF	TGCGCCAGCAGCCAAAACGTAGGACTGACCTACGAGCAGTACTTC
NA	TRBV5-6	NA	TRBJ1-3	CASSLAARTGNTIYF	TGTGCCAGCAGCTTGGCGGCGCGCACTGGAAACACCATATATTTT
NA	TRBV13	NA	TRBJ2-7	CASSPATQGSYEQYF	TGTGCCAGCAGCCCGGCTACACAGGGCTCCTACGAGCAGTACTTC
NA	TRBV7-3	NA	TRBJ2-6	CASSLKLLGSTGANVLTF	TGTGCCAGCAGCTTAAAGTTGCTCGGAAGTACCGGGGCCAACGTCCTGACTTTC
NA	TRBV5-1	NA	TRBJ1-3	CASSLDGGLEGNTIYF	TGCGCCAGCAGCTTGGATGGGGGCTTGGAAGGAAACACCATATATTTT
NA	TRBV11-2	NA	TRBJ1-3	CASSSNGGAGNTIYF	TGTGCCAGCAGTTCCAATGGGGGGGCTGGAAACACCATATATTTT
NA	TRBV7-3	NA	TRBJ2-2	CASSPQHGTGELFF	TGTGCCAGCAGTCCCCAACACGGGACCGGGGAGCTGTTTTTT
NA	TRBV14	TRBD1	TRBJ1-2	CASSRWDRTYGYTF	TGTGCCAGCAGCCGATGGGACAGGACCTATGGCTACACCTTC
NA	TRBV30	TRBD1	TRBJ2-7	CAWTPKGAESYEQYF	TGTGCCTGGACCCCGAAGGGGGCCGAATCCTACGAGCAGTACTTC
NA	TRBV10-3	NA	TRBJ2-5	CAISRDHQETQYF	TGTGCCATCAGCAGGGATCACCAAGAGACCCAGTACTTC
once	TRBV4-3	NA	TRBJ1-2	CASSQDRTDAGENGYTF	TGCGCCAGCAGCCAAGATCGAACGGACGCAGGGGAAAATGGCTACACCTTC
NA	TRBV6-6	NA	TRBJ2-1	CASSKTTVAYNEQFF	TGTGCCAGCAGTAAGACGACAGTCGCCTACAATGAGCAGTTCTTC
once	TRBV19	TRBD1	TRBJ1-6	CASSIRDRELVNSPLHF	TGTGCCAGTAGTATCCGGGACAGGGAGTTGGTTAATTCACCCCTCCACTTT
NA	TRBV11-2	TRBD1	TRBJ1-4	CASSQPGTGREKLFF	TGTGCCAGCAGCCAACCCGGGACAGGGAGAGAAAAACTGTTTTTT
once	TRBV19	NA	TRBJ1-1	CASSSLMGGGTEAFF	TGTGCCAGTAGTTCCCTCATGGGAGGGGGAACTGAAGCTTTCTTT
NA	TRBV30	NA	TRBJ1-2	CAWGQNYGYTF	TGTGCCTGGGGACAGAACTATGGCTACACCTTC
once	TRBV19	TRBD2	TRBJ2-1	CASTSGTTLDEQFF	TGTGCCAGTACGTCCGGGACTACCCTTGATGAGCAGTTCTTC
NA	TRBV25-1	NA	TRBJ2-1	CASSEVTQRGLQIF	TGTGCCAGCAGTGAAGTCACCCAACGTGGACTCCAGATCTTC
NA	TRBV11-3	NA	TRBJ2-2	CASSLAGTGELFF	TGTGCCAGCAGCTTGGCGGGCACCGGGGAGCTGTTTTTT
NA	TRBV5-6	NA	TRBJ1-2	CASSGPNYGYTF	TGTGCCAGCTCCGGACCGAACTATGGCTACACCTTC
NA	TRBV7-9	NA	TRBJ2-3	CASSSGQSTDTQYF	TGTGCCAGCAGCTCCGGACAGAGCACAGATACGCAGTATTTT
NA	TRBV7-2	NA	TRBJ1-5	CASSPETSNQPQHF	TGTGCCAGCAGTCCGGAGACTAGCAATCAGCCCCAGCATTTT
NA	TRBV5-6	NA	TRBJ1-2	CASSLISRPYGYTF	TGTGCCAGCAGCTTGATCAGCCGACCGTATGGCTACACCTTC
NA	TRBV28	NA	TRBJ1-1	CASSASREAFF	TGTGCCAGCAGTGCAAGCCGAGAAGCTTTCTTT
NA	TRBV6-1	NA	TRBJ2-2	CASSEPPGELFF	TGTGCCAGCAGTGAACCCCCCGGGGAGCTGTTTTTT
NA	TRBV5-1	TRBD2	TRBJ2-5	CASSFQGGETQYF	TGCGCCAGCAGCTTCCAGGGAGGGGAGACCCAGTACTTC
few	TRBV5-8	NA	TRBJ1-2	CASSLLTGDGYTF	TGTGCCAGCAGCTTGCTGACGGGGGATGGCTACACCTTC
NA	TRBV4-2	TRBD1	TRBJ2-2	CASSQALQGARTGELFF	TGTGCCAGCAGCCAGGCACTCCAGGGGGCGCGGACCGGGGAGCTGTTTTTT
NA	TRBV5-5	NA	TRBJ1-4	CASSLARGLNEKLFF	TGTGCCAGCAGCTTGGCTAGGGGCCTGAATGAAAAACTGTTTTTT
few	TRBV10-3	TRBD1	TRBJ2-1	CAIRPGQTNEQFF	TGTGCCATCAGGCCGGGACAGACCAATGAGCAGTTCTTC
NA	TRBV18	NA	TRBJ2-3	CASSQGGGPDTQYF	TGTGCCAGCTCACAGGGGGGGGGCCCAGATACGCAGTATTTT
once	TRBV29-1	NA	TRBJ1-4	CSVEGGLGLPSNEKLFF	TGCAGCGTTGAGGGGGGCCTGGGACTCCCGTCTAATGAAAAACTGTTTTTT
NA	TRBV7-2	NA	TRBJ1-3	CASSLAGSLSGNTIYF	TGTGCCAGCAGCTTAGCGGGATCGCTCTCTGGAAACACCATATATTTT
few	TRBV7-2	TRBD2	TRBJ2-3	CASSLQRGSTDTQYF	TGTGCCAGCAGCTTACAGCGGGGTTCCACAGATACGCAGTATTTT
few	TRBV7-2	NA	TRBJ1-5	CASSLVANSNQPQHF	TGTGCCAGCAGCTTAGTGGCAAATAGCAATCAGCCCCAGCATTTT
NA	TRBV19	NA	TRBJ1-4	CASRPGTRDLRKLFF	TGTGCCAGTAGACCTGGGACAAGGGATTTGAGGAAACTGTTTTTT
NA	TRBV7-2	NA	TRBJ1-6	CASRSSGRFTPLHF	TGTGCCAGCAGATCATCGGGCCGATTTACACCCCTCCACTTT
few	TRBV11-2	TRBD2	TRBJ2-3	CASSPGLTDTQYF	TGTGCCAGCAGCCCGGGACTAACAGATACGCAGTATTTT
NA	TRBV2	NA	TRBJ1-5	CASRGVGNQPQHF	TGTGCCAGCAGGGGGGTTGGAAATCAGCCCCAGCATTTT